The entry below gives a single T cell receptor (beta chain) sequence along with its context. Its antigen is currently unknown. Germline lookup yields CDR1 SGHNT and CDR2 YYREEE (reference sequence). CDR3 size: 13 residues. With 2 bases clipped from V and 5 bases from J, the junction kept 3 bases outside the gene matches. The sample comes from a study of cytomegalovirus exposure and HLA in healthy donors. Study-wide results and limits: A missense DCLRE1C variant was associated with V- and J-gene trimming of TCR beta chains in a later analysis, and an independent cohort replicated the association. Most CMV-associated TCR beta chains were later found to appear HLA-restricted. A later analysis revealed that TCR association rates differed between HLA loci, peaking at DRB1 and bottoming out at HLA-C.

PCR employed 60 Vbeta and 13 Jbeta primers. Repertoires were generated with immunoSEQ multiplex PCR, while TCRdb's copy carries only in-frame clones and drops some. The sample holds under 200,000 clones, 60% to 85% seen once. Sequenced sample: PBMCs. The receptor was isolated from a woman aged 50 to 60 in good health and CMV-seropositive. This rearrangement joins TRBV5-4 to TRBJ2-5; TRBD1 matches at 7 bases. The CDR3 region is CASSFGQVETQYF. CDR3 DNA sequence: TGTGCCAGCAGCTTCGGACAGGTGGAGACCCAGTACTTC.